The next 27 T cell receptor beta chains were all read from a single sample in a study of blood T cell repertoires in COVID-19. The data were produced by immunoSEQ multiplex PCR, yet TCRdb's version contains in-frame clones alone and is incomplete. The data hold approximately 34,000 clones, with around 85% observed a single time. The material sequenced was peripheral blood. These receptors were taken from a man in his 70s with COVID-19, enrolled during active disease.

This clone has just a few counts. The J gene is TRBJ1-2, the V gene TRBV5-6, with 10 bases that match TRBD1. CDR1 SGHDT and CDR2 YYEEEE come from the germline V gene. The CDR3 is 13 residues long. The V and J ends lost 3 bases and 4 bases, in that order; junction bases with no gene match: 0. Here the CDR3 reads CASSWDRGYGYTF. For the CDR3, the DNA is TGTGCCAGCAGCTGGGACAGGGGCTATGGCTACACCTTC.

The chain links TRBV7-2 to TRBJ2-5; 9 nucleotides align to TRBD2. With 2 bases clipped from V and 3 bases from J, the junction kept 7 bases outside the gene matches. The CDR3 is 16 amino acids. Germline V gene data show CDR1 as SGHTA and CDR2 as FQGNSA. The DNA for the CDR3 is TGTGCCAGCAGCTTAAGGTTGACTAGCGGTAAAGAGACCCAGTACTTC. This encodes CASSLRLTSGKETQYF.

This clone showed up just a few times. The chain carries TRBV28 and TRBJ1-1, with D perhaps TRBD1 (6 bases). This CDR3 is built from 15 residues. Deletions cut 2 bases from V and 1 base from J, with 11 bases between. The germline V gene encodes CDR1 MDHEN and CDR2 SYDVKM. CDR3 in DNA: TGTGCCAGCAGTTTAGCAGGGGCAACGAACACTGAAGCTTTCTTT. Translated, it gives CASSLAGATNTEAFF.

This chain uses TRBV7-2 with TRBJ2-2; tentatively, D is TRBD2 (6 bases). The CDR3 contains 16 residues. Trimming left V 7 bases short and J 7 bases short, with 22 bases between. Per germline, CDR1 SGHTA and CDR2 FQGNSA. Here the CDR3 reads CASNQISGLLSGELFF. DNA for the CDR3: TGTGCCAGCAACCAAATATCGGGACTCCTCAGCGGGGAGCTGTTTTTT. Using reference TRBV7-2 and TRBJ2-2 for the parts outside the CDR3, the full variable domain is GAGVSQSPSNKVTEKGKDVELRCDPISGHTALYWYRQSLGQGLEFLIYFQGNSAPDKSGLPSDRFSAERTGGSVSTLTIQRTQQEDSAVYLCASNQISGLLSGELFFGEGSRLTVL.

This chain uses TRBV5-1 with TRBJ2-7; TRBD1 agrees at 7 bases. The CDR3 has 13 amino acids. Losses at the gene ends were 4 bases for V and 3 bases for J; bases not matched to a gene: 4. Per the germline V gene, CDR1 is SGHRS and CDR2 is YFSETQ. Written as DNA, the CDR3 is TGCGCCAGCAGCCCGACAGGGCGCTACGAGCAGTACTTC. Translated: CASSPTGRYEQYF.

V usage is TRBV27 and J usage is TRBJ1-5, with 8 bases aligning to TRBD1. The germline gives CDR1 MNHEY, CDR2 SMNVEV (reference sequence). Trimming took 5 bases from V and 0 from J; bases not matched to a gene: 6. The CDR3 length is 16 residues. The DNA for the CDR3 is TGTGCCAGCAGTCGCACGACAGGGGTTAGCAATCAGCCCCAGCATTTT. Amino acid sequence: CASSRTTGVSNQPQHF.

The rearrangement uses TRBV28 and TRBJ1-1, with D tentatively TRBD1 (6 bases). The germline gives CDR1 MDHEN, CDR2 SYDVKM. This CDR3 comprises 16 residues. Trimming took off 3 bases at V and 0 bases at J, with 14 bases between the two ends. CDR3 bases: TGTGCCAGCAGTTTCGGACGGACAGTTTTGAACACTGAAGCTTTCTTT. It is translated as CASSFGRTVLNTEAFF.

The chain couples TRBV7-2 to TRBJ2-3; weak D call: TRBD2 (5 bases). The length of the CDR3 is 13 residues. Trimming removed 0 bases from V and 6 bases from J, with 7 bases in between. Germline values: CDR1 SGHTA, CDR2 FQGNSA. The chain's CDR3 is CASSLAGEDTQYF. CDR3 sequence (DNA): TGTGCCAGCAGCTTAGCGGGAGAGGATACGCAGTATTTT.

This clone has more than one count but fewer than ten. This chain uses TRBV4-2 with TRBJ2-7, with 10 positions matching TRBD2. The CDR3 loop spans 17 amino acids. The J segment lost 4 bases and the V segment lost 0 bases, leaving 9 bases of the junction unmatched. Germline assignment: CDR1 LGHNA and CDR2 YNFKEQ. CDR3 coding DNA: TGTGCCAGCAGCCAAGATGGAGCTAGCGGGAGTAGGTACGAGCAGTACTTC. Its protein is CASSQDGASGSRYEQYF.

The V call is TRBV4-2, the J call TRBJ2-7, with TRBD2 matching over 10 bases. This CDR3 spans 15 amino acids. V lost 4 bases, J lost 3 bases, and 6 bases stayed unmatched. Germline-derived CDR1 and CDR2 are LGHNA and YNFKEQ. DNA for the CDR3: TGTGCCAGCAGCCCAGCGACTAGCGGGTTCTACGAGCAGTACTTC. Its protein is CASSPATSGFYEQYF.

The CDR3 here is CASSDRQGTDTQYF. CDR3 in DNA: TGTGCCAGCAGTGACCGACAGGGCACAGATACGCAGTATTTT. The rearrangement joins TRBV6-4 to TRBJ2-3; D is possibly TRBD1 (6 bases). The germline CDR1 and CDR2 sequences are MRHNA and SNTAGT. The CDR3 consists of 14 residues. Trimming shortened V by 2 bases and J by 1 base, and 7 bases separated the two germline ends.

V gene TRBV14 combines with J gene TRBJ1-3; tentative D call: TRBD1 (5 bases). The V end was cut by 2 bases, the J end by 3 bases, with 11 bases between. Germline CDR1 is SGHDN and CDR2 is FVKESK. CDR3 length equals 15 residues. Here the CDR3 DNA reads TGTGCCAGCAGCCAACTGGGGCTGGATGGAAACACCATATATTTT. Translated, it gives CASSQLGLDGNTIYF.

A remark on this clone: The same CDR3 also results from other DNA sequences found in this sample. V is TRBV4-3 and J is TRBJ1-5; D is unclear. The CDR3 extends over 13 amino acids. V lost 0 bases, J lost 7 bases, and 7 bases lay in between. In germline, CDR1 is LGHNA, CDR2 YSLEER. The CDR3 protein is CASSQDLMQPQHF. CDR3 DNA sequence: TGCGCCAGCAGCCAAGATCTTATGCAGCCCCAGCATTTT.

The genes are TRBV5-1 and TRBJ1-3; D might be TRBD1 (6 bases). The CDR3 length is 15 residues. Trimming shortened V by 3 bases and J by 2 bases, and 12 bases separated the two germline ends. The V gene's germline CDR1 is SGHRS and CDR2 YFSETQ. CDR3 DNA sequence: TGCGCCAGCAGCTCGGACAGTTATCCTGGAAACACCATATATTTT. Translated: CASSSDSYPGNTIYF.

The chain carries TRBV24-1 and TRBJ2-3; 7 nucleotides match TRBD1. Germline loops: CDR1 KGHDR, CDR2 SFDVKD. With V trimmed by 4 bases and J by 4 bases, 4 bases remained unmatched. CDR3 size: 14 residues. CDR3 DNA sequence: TGTGCCACCAGTGACGGGACAGCGCCAGATACGCAGTATTTT. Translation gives CATSDGTAPDTQYF.

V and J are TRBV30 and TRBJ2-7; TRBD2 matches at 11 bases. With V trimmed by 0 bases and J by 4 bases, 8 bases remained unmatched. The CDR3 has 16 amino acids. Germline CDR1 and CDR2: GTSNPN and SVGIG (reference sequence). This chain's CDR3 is CAWSVRLAGGPYEQYF. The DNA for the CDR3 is TGTGCCTGGAGTGTACGGCTAGCGGGAGGCCCGTACGAGCAGTACTTC.

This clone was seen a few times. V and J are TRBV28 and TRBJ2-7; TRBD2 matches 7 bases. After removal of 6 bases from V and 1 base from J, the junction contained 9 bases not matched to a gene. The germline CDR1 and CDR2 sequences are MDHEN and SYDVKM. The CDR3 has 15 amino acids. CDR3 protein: CASRPAGTTSYEQYF. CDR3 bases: TGTGCCAGCAGACCCGCCGGGACTACTTCCTACGAGCAGTACTTC.

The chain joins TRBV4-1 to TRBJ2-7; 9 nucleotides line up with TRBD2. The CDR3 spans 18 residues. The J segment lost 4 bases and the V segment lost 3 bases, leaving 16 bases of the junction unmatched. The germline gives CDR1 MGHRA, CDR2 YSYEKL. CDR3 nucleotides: TGCGCCAGCAGCCAGTATCCCGGAATAGCGGGAGTATTGTACGAGCAGTACTTC. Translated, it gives CASSQYPGIAGVLYEQYF.

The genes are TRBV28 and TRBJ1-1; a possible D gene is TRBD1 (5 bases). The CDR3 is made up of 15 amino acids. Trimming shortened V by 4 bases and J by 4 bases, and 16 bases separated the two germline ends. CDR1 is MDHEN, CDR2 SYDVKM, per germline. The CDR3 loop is CASSSPAGLSTEAFF. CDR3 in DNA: TGTGCCAGCAGTTCCCCCGCAGGGCTATCCACTGAAGCTTTCTTT.

CDR3 sequence (DNA): TGTGCCAGCAGCTTTAATGGGGGACAGGGGCTCTATGGCTACACCTTC. Residues: CASSFNGGQGLYGYTF. The chain recombines TRBV27 with TRBJ1-2; the match to TRBD1 covers 10 bases. The length of the CDR3 is 16 residues. Germline V lookup: CDR1 MNHEY, CDR2 SMNVEV (reference sequence). The J segment lost 4 bases and the V segment lost 6 bases, leaving 11 bases of the junction unmatched.

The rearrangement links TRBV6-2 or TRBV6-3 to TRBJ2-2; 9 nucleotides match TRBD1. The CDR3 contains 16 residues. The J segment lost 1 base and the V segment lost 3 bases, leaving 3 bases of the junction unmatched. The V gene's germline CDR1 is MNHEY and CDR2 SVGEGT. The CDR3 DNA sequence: TGTGCCAGCAGTTATTGGACAGGGGTGAACACCGGGGAGCTGTTTTTT. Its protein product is CASSYWTGVNTGELFF.

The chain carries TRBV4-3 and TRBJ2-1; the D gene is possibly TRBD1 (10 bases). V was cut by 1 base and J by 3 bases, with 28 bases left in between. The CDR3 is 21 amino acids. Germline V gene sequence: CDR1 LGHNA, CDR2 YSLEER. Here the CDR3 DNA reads TGCGCCAGCAGCCAAGTCGCGTTGGGACAGGGGTTGACTAGCGGCTACAATGAGCAGTTCTTC. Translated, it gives CASSQVALGQGLTSGYNEQFF.

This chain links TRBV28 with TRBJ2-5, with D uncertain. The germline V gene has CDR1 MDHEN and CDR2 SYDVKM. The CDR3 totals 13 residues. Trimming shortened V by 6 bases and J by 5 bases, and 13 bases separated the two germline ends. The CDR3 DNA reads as TGTGCCAGCAGCTCCGGTCAGGCGGAGACCCAGTACTTC. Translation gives CASSSGQAETQYF.

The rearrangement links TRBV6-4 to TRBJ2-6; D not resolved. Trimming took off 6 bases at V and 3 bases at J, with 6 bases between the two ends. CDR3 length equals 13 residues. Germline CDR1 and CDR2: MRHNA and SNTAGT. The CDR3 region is CASSADGANVLTF. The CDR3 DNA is TGTGCCAGCAGCGCGGATGGGGCCAACGTCCTGACTTTC.

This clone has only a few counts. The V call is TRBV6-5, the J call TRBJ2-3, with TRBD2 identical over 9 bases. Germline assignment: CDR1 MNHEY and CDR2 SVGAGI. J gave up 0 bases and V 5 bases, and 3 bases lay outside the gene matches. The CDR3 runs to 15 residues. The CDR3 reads CASSPTSGSTDTQYF. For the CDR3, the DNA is TGTGCCAGCAGTCCAACTAGCGGGAGCACAGATACGCAGTATTTT.

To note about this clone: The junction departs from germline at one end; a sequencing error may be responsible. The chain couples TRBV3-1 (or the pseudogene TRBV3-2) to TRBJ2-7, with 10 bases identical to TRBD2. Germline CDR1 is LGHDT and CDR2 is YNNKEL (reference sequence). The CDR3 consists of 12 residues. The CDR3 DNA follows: TGTGCCAGCAGCCTAGCGGGAGGTCCCCTGGGTTTC. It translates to CASSLAGGPLGF.

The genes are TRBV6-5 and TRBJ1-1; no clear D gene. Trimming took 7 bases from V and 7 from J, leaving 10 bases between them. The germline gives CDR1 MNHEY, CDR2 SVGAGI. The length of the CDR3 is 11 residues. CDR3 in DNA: TGTGCCAGCACTCTTGGCGGTGAAGCTTTCTTT. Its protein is CASTLGGEAFF.